This T cell receptor (beta chain) appears in the sequencing data of a study of T cell repertoires in cytomegalovirus infection. TCRdb analysed the reads with MiXCR anew, one entry per CDR3 protein. The top ten hold 60% to 85% of the sample, which has approximately 70,000 distinct CDR3 sequences, 20% to 25% seen once. This clonotype was picked up many times. What it recognizes is unknown. CDR3 length equals 21 residues. Germline assignment: CDR1 SEHNR and CDR2 FQNEAQ (reference sequence). Losses at the gene ends were 4 bases for V and 0 bases for J; bases not matched to a gene: 18. The rearrangement links TRBV7-9 to TRBJ2-1; 10 nucleotides line up with TRBD2. Sequenced material: PBMCs, sequenced either directly or after in vitro stimulation (not recorded which). The TCR sequence derives from a human donor in good health (CMV status not recorded). Some clones in this sample may be carry-over from other donors' samples. This CDR3 reads CASSSSFLGSSSGSSYNEQFF. The CDR3 region has the DNA TGTGCCAGCAGCTCGAGTTTCTTAGGGAGCTCTAGCGGGAGCTCCTACAATGAGCAGTTCTTC.